The sequence of this TCR beta chain was determined in a study of shared clonotypes between healthy human individuals. Study-wide background: Per donor, three plates held CD4 naive cells, three held CD4 memory, two held CD8 naive and one held CD8 memory. Study-level points and caveats: Investigators collected only blood, and repertoires in tissues likely differ.

Worth noting for this clone: Its antigen is as yet unknown.

V shed 6 bases and J shed 1 base, with 9 bases lying between them. Germline values: CDR1 MNHEY, CDR2 SMNVEV (reference sequence). The CDR3 covers 13 residues. None of the donors, who were healthy HIV-negative adults, had recently had acute infections or vaccinations. The donor cohort consisted entirely of Caucasian adults residing in Nashville, Tennessee. The repertoire was sequenced with immunoSEQ multiplex PCR; TCRdb's copy has only in-frame clones and lacks some. The repertoire consists of some 700,000 clones, with roughly 87% occurring once and the leading ten covering approximately 35%. This sequence originates from a man between 18 and 29 years old in good health. Some clones in this sample may be carry-over from other donors' samples. The V and J genes are TRBV27 and TRBJ1-1; the D gene is possibly TRBD1 (6 bases). The specimen sequenced was memory CD8+ T cells from PBMCs. Subset defined: CD45RO+ cells pooled with CCR7-negative TemRA cells. CDR3: CASRKDRNTEAFF. The CDR3 nucleotides are TGTGCCAGCAGAAAGGACAGGAACACTGAAGCTTTCTTT.